This entry lists 20 T cell receptor beta chains sequenced from one sample in a study of blood T cell repertoires in COVID-19. This table comes from immunoSEQ multiplex PCR, and its TCRdb copy is limited to in-frame clones, with some not included. The data hold under 200,000 clones, with approximately 90% observed a single time. Specimen: peripheral blood. The source of these receptors is a man younger than 30 with active or convalescent COVID-19.

The CDR3 here is CATSGDEGTEAFF. The CDR3 nucleotides are TGTGCCACTTCGGGGGATGAGGGCACTGAAGCTTTCTTT. The chain is built from TRBV24-1 and TRBJ1-1; the D gene is possibly TRBD1 (5 bases). This CDR3 region has 13 residues. Looked up from germline, CDR1 is KGHDR and CDR2 is SFDVKD. V was cut by 10 bases and J by 4 bases, with 15 bases left in between.

The J gene is TRBJ1-6, the V gene TRBV27; TRBD1 matches 9 bases. This CDR3 spans 14 amino acids. Trimming took 7 bases from V and 7 from J; bases not matched to a gene: 5. The germline V gene has CDR1 MNHEY and CDR2 SMNVEV (reference sequence). The CDR3 bases are TGTGCCAGCACTCCAGGACAGGGGAATTCACCCCTCCACTTT. It encodes CASTPGQGNSPLHF.

The V gene is TRBV5-1, the J gene TRBJ2-5; 16 nucleotides align to TRBD2. CDR1 and CDR2 (germline): SGHRS, YFSETQ. V dropped 4 bases and J dropped 0; count of bases not matched to a gene: 3. This CDR3 comprises 17 residues. This chain's CDR3 is CASSLGLAGGYQETQYF. As DNA, the CDR3 is TGCGCCAGCAGCCTGGGACTAGCGGGGGGGTACCAAGAGACCCAGTACTTC.

The V and J genes are TRBV9 and TRBJ1-2; 9 positions match TRBD1. Trimming at V came to 4 bases and at J to 8 bases, leaving 15 bases not matched to a gene. The germline V gene has CDR1 SGDLS and CDR2 YYNGEE. The CDR3 loop spans 16 amino acids. The CDR3 region is CASSFKPGQGLFGYTF. CDR3 in DNA: TGTGCCAGCAGCTTTAAACCGGGACAGGGATTATTCGGCTACACCTTC.

This chain links TRBV20-1 with TRBJ2-7, with 7 bases matching TRBD2. CDR1 and CDR2 (germline): DFQATT, SNEGSKA (reference sequence). This CDR3 is built from 11 residues. V lost 3 bases and J lost 6; bases outside the gene matches: 2. CDR3 loop: CSASPGGEQYV. The CDR3 DNA reads as TGCAGTGCTAGCCCGGGAGGCGAGCAGTACGTC.

The V call is TRBV10-3, the J call TRBJ1-2; D remains ambiguous. Germline V lookup: CDR1 ENHRY, CDR2 SYGVKD. This CDR3 is built from 11 residues. Trimming took 10 bases from V and 4 from J, leaving 10 bases between them. This CDR3 is CATAGVYGYTF. CDR3 DNA: TGTGCCACAGCGGGAGTCTATGGCTACACCTTC.

This chain connects TRBV9 to TRBJ2-1; D is unclear. V lost 2 bases and J lost 0, with 9 bases in between. The CDR3 consists of 15 residues. Per germline, CDR1 SGDLS and CDR2 YYNGEE. CDR3 nucleotide sequence: TGTGCCAGCAGCGTCTTGAGGAGCTCCTACAATGAGCAGTTCTTC. It translates to CASSVLRSSYNEQFF.

The chain joins TRBV2 to TRBJ1-5, with TRBD1 matching 9 bases. There are 15 residues in the CDR3. CDR1 and CDR2 (germline): SNHLY, FYNNEI. Trimming removed 6 bases from V and 4 bases from J; junction bases left unmatched: 7. The CDR3 coding sequence is TGTGCCAGCAGAGGTCCCGGGACAGGGAATCAGCCCCAGCATTTT. This codes for CASRGPGTGNQPQHF.

Notes on this clone: In the same sample, other DNA sequences code for this CDR3. V gene TRBV7-2 combines with J gene TRBJ1-5, with unresolved D. V dropped 3 bases and J dropped 2 bases, with 8 bases sitting between them. Germline V gives CDR1 SGHTA, CDR2 FQGNSA. CDR3 length equals 14 residues. The CDR3 nucleotides are TGTGCCAGCAGCTTCCGAGGAGGCAATCAGCCCCAGCATTTT. It specifies CASSFRGGNQPQHF.

Only a few counts were recorded for this clone. The V and J genes are TRBV5-1 and TRBJ1-3; tentatively, D is TRBD1 (5 bases). This CDR3 comprises 20 residues. From germline, CDR1 is SGHRS and CDR2 YFSETQ. Trimming left V 0 bases short and J 0 bases short, with 22 bases between. The DNA of the CDR3 is TGCGCCAGCAGCTTGGGTATCAGACAGTCCCCTTATTACTCTGGAAACACCATATATTTT. Protein sequence: CASSLGIRQSPYYSGNTIYF.

This chain connects TRBV6-5 to TRBJ2-1; TRBD2 might be the D (5 bases). CDR1 is MNHEY and CDR2 is SVGAGI in the germline V gene. This CDR3 contains 15 residues. The germline V and J ends were trimmed by 5 bases and 0 bases, with 11 bases remaining between them. CDR3 loop: CASSLSDISYNEQFF. CDR3 nucleotide sequence: TGTGCCAGCAGTCTTAGCGATATCTCCTACAATGAGCAGTTCTTC.

The chain recombines TRBV7-9 with TRBJ1-3; possible D gene TRBD1, 5 bases. The CDR3 length is 14 residues. Trimming cost V 0 bases and J 8 bases, with 11 bases left between them. CDR1 SEHNR and CDR2 FQNEAQ come from the germline V gene (reference sequence). CDR3 DNA: TGTGCCAGCAGCTTAGCGGGGTCGGGGGACACCATATATTTT. Residues: CASSLAGSGDTIYF.

The gene calls are TRBV6-5 and TRBJ1-6; TRBD1 aligns across 9 bases. Germline V gene data show CDR1 as MNHEY and CDR2 as SVGAGI. The trim removed 6 bases at V and 7 bases at J, leaving 7 bases unmatched. CDR3 size: 15 residues. The CDR3 bases are TGTGCCAGCAGAGGGACAGGGACGCCCAATTCACCCCTCCACTTT. Protein product: CASRGTGTPNSPLHF.

This chain uses TRBV5-6 with TRBJ1-5; weak D call: TRBD1 (5 bases). V lost 5 bases and J lost 7, with 10 bases in between. The germline CDR1 and CDR2 sequences are SGHDT and YYEEEE. This CDR3 has 12 amino acids. CDR3 in amino acids: CASSTGGQPQHF. The CDR3 DNA sequence: TGTGCCAGCAGTACGGGGGGGCAGCCCCAGCATTTT.

The chain couples TRBV2 to TRBJ2-3; D gene unclear. The CDR3 runs 14 residues. Trimming cost V 3 bases and J 0 bases, with 7 bases left between them. Looked up from germline, CDR1 is SNHLY and CDR2 is FYNNEI. CDR3 DNA sequence: TGTGCCAGCAGTGAGCGGTCTAGCACAGATACGCAGTATTTT. This gives the protein CASSERSSTDTQYF.

This clone was seen only a few times. The V call is TRBV19, the J call TRBJ2-5; TRBD2 matches 11 bases. Germline V gene data show CDR1 as LNHDA and CDR2 as SQIVND (reference sequence). The CDR3 has 16 amino acids. V lost 1 base to trimming and J lost 5 bases; unmatched junction nucleotides: 6. The DNA of the CDR3 is TGTGCCAGTAGTATAGCTCTAGCGGGAGGAGGGGAGACCCAGTACTTC. Encoded protein: CASSIALAGGGETQYF.

The chain joins TRBV10-3 to TRBJ2-1; 8 positions match TRBD2. The V segment lost 11 bases and the J segment 13 bases; nucleotides outside the gene matches: 10. Per germline, CDR1 ENHRY and CDR2 SYGVKD. This CDR3 region has 11 residues. CDR3 DNA sequence: TGTGCCTCTCAGGAGCGGGAGATTCAGTTCTTC. Encoded protein: CASQEREIQFF.

This rearrangement joins TRBV6-4 to TRBJ2-1; TRBD2 matches at 8 bases. The CDR3 runs to 15 residues. Germline V gene lookup returns CDR1 MRHNA and CDR2 SNTAGT. Trimming at V came to 4 bases and at J to 3 bases, leaving 5 bases not matched to a gene. CDR3 protein: CASSAWSGGYNEQFF. In DNA form, the CDR3 reads TGTGCCAGCAGTGCGTGGAGCGGGGGCTACAATGAGCAGTTCTTC.

The chain joins TRBV27 to TRBJ2-7, with D perhaps TRBD1 (5 bases). The V and J ends lost 5 bases and 0 bases respectively, with 11 bases between them. CDR3 length: 14 residues. CDR1 is MNHEY, CDR2 SMNVEV, per germline (reference sequence). The CDR3 loop reads CASSSYRSSYEQYF. Written as DNA, the CDR3 is TGTGCCAGCAGTAGCTACAGGAGCTCCTACGAGCAGTACTTC.

J is TRBJ1-6 and V is TRBV7-8; perhaps TRBD1 as D (6 bases). The CDR3 extends over 14 amino acids. Germline values: CDR1 SGHVS, CDR2 FQNEAQ. The V and J ends lost 0 bases and 10 bases respectively, with 10 bases between them. CDR3 sequence reads: CASSLAAGDSPLHF. The CDR3 region has the DNA TGTGCCAGCAGCTTAGCGGCAGGGGACTCACCCCTCCACTTT.